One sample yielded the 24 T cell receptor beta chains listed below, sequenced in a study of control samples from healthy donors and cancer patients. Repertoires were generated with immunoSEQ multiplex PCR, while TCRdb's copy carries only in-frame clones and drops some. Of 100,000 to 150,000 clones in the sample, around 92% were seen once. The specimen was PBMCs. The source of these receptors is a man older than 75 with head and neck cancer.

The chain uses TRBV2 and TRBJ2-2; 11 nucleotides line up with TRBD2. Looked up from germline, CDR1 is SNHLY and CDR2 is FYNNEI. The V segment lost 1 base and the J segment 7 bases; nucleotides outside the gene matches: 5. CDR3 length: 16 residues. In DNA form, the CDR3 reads TGTGCCAGCAGTGAAGGGCTAGCGGGAGGAATCGGGGAGCTGTTTTTT. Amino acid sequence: CASSEGLAGGIGELFF.

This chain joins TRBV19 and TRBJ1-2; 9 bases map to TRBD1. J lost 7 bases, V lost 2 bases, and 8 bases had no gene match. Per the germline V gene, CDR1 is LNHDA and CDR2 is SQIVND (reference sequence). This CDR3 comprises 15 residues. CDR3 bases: TGTGCCAGTAGTATACGGGCTACAGGGGGCCGTGGCTACACCTTC. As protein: CASSIRATGGRGYTF.

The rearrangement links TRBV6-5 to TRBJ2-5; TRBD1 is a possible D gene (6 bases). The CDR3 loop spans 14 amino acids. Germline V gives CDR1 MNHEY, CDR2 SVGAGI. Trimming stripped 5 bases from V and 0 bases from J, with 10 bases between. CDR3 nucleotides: TGTGCCAGCAGTCTAGGACAGAACCAAGAGACCCAGTACTTC. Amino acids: CASSLGQNQETQYF.

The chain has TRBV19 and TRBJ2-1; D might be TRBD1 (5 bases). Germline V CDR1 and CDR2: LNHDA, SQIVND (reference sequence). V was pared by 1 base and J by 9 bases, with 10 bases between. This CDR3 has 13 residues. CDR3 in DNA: TGTGCCAGTAGTATAGTTCCCACAGGTGAGCAGTTCTTC. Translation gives CASSIVPTGEQFF.

CDR3 residues: CASSQDYRGRETQYF. CDR3 DNA sequence: TGTGCCAGCAGCCAAGACTACAGGGGGCGGGAGACCCAGTACTTC. The rearrangement joins TRBV3-1 (or the pseudogene TRBV3-2) to TRBJ2-5, with 9 bases aligning to TRBD1. With 0 bases clipped from V and 5 bases from J, the junction kept 4 bases outside the gene matches. The CDR3 has 15 residues. Germline loops: CDR1 LGHDT, CDR2 YNNKEL (reference sequence).

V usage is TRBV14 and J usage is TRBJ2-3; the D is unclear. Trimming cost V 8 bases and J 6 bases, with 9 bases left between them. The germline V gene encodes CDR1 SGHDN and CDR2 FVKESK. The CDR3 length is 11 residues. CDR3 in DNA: TGTGCCAGCTCCGTCTTGGATACGCAGTATTTT. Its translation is CASSVLDTQYF.

Here the CDR3 DNA reads TGTGCCAGCAGCCGAGGACTCAACGGGTACGAGCAGTACTTC. It specifies CASSRGLNGYEQYF. The chain is built from TRBV7-9 and TRBJ2-7, with a tentative D call TRBD2 (5 bases). There are 14 residues in the CDR3. In germline, CDR1 is SEHNR, CDR2 FQNEAQ (reference sequence). V shed 5 bases and J shed 4 bases, with 15 bases lying between them.

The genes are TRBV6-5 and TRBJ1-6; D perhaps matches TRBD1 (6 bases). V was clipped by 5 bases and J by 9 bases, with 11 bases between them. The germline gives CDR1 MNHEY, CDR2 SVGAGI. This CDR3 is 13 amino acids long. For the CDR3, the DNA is TGTGCCAGCAGTCCAGGGGCCGGTTCACCCCTCCACTTT. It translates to CASSPGAGSPLHF.

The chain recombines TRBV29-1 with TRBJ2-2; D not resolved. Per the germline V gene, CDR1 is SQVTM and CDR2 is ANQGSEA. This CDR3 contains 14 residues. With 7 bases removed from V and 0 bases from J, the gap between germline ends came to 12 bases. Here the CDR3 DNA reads TGCAGCGCTGGAGCTGGGACGAACACCGGGGAGCTGTTTTTT. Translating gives CSAGAGTNTGELFF.

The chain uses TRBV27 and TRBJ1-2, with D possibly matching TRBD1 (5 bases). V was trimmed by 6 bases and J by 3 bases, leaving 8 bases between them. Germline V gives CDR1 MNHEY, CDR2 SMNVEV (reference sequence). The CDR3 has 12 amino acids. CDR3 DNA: TGTGCCAGCAGGCAGGGATACTATGGCTACACCTTC. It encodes CASRQGYYGYTF.

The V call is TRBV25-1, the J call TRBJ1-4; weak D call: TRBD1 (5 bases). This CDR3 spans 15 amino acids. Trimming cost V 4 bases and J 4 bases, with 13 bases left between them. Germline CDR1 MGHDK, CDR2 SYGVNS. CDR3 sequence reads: CASSVSTAYNEKLFF. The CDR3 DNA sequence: TGTGCCAGCAGTGTCTCGACAGCTTATAATGAAAAACTGTTTTTT.

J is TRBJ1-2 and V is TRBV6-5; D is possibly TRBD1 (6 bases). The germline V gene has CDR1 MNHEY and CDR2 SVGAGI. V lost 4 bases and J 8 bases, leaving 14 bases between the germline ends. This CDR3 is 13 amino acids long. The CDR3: CASSSTGFSGYTF. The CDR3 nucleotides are TGTGCCAGCAGTTCTACAGGGTTTTCGGGCTACACCTTC.

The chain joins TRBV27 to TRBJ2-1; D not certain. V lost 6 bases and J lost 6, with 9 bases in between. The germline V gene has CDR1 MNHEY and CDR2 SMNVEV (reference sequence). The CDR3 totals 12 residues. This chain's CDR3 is CASSALSNEQFF. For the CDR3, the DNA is TGTGCCAGCAGCGCCCTCTCCAATGAGCAGTTCTTC.

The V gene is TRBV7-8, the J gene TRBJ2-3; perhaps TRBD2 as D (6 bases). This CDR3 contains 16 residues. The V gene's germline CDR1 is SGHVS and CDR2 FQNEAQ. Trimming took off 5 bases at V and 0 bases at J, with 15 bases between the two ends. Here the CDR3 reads CASSAQGGLSTDTQYF. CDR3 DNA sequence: TGTGCCAGCAGCGCCCAGGGAGGCCTTAGCACAGATACGCAGTATTTT.

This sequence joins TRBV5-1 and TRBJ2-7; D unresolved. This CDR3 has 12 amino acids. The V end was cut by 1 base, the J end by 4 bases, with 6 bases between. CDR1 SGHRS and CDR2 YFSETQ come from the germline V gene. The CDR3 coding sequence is TGCGCCAGCAGCTTGAATGGGTACGAGCAGTACTTC. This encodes CASSLNGYEQYF.

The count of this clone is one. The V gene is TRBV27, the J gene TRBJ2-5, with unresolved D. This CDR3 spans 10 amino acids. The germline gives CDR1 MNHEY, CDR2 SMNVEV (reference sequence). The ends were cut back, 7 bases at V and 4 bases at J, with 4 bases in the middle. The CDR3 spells CASMRETQYF. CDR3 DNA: TGTGCCAGCATGCGAGAGACCCAGTACTTC.

This CDR3 reads CASSLKGSDIQYF. CDR3 nucleotide sequence: TGTGCCAGCAGCTTGAAGGGGTCGGACATTCAGTACTTC. This sequence joins TRBV5-4 and TRBJ2-4; perhaps TRBD1 as D (5 bases). The germline gives CDR1 SGHNT, CDR2 YYREEE (reference sequence). V dropped 1 base and J dropped 8 bases, with 10 bases sitting between them. CDR3 length equals 13 residues.

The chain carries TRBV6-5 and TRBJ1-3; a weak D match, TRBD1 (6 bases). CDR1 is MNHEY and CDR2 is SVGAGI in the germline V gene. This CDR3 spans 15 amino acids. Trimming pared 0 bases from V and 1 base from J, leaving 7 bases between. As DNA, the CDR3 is TGTGCCAGCAGTTACTCGACAGGATCTGGAAACACCATATATTTT. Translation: CASSYSTGSGNTIYF.

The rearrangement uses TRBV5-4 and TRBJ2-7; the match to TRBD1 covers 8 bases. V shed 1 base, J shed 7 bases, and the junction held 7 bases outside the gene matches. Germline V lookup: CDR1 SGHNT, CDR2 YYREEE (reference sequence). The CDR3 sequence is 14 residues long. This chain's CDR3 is CASSLPGQEREQYF. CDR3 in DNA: TGTGCCAGCAGCTTGCCGGGACAGGAACGGGAGCAGTACTTC.

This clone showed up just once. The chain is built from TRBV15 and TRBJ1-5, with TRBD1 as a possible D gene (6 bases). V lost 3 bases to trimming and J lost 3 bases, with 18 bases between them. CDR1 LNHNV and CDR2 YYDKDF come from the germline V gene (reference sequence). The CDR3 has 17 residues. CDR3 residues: CATSRDRWGASNQPQHF. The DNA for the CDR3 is TGTGCCACCAGCAGGGATAGGTGGGGGGCGTCCAATCAGCCCCAGCATTTT.

CDR3 DNA: TGTGCCAGCAGCTTTTCAACAGGGAAGGAATCACCCCTCCACTTT. Protein product: CASSFSTGKESPLHF. The chain links TRBV7-9 to TRBJ1-6; D may be TRBD1 (6 bases). Trimming shortened V by 3 bases and J by 10 bases, and 16 bases separated the two germline ends. The germline gives CDR1 SEHNR, CDR2 FQNEAQ (reference sequence). The CDR3 sequence is 15 residues long.

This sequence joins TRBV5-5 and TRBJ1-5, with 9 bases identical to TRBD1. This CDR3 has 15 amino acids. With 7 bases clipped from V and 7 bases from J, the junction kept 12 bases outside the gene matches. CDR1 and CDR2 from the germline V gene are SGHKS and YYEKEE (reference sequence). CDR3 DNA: TGTGCCAGCTCTCGTGCTGGGGACAGGGACCAGCCCCAGCATTTT. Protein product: CASSRAGDRDQPQHF. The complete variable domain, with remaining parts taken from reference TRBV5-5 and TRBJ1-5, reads DAGVTQSPTHLIKTRGQQVTLRCSPISGHKSVSWYQQVLGQGPQFIFQYYEKEERGRGNFPDRFSARQFPNYSSELNVNALLLGDSALYLCASSRAGDRDQPQHFGDGTRLSIL.

The CDR3 DNA follows: TGTGCCAGCAGTCCTGCACCTGGGACAGGGTCTGGAGAGACCCAGTACTTC. Amino acids: CASSPAPGTGSGETQYF. The genes are TRBV28 and TRBJ2-5, with 9 bases lining up with TRBD1. The CDR3 consists of 17 residues. In germline, CDR1 is MDHEN, CDR2 SYDVKM. After removal of 5 bases from V and 4 bases from J, the junction contained 14 bases not matched to a gene. Filled out from reference TRBV28 and TRBJ2-5, the complete variable domain reads DVKVTQSSRYLVKRTGEKVFLECVQDMDHENMFWYRQDPGLGLRLIYFSYDVKMKEKGDIPEGYSVSREKKERFSLILESASTNQTSMYLCASSPAPGTGSGETQYFGPGTRLLVL.

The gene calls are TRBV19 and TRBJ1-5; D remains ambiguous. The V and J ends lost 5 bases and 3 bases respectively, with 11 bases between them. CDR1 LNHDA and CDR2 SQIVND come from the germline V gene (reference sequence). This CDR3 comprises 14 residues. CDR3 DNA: TGTGCCAGTAGTTGGTACTCCGACAATCAGCCCCAGCATTTT. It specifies CASSWYSDNQPQHF.